A single sample is the source of the 11 T cell receptor beta chains below, sequenced in a study of T cells in Graves' hyperthyroidism and ophthalmopathy. RNA transcripts gave rise to amplified TCR beta CDR3 regions. Initially, a first-round RT-PCR of the TCR CDR3 employed the HTBI primer set. TCRdb re-called the multiplex PCR reads through MiXCR, storing one row per CDR3 protein. The sample has roughly 650,000 distinct CDR3 sequences, roughly 15% seen once. The sample was blood. These TCRs come from a woman aged 40-49 years with Graves' ophthalmopathy.

This clonotype was observed at least ten times. This rearrangement joins TRBV2 to TRBJ2-3; D possibly corresponds to TRBD2 (6 bases). Trimming removed 10 bases from V and 6 bases from J, with 17 bases in between. CDR1 and CDR2 (germline): SNHLY, FYNNEI. This CDR3 region has 13 residues. The CDR3: CATRRGLGDTQYF. The CDR3 DNA is TGTGCCACCAGGCGGGGCCTGGGGGATACGCAGTATTTT. The entire variable domain, with the rest obtained from reference TRBV2 and TRBJ2-3, is as follows: EPEVTQTPSHQVTQMGQEVILRCVPISNHLYFYWYRQILGQKVEFLVSFYNNEISEKSEIFDDQFSVERPDGSNFTLKIRSTKLEDSAMYFCATRRGLGDTQYFGPGTRLTVL.

The J gene is TRBJ2-3, the V gene TRBV4-1; the match to TRBD2 covers 7 bases. This CDR3 has 16 residues. CDR1 MGHRA and CDR2 YSYEKL come from the germline V gene. Trimming took 1 base from V and 6 from J; bases not matched to a gene: 10. The CDR3 DNA is TGCGCCAGCAGCCAAGTAGGAGGGAGGGCTAAGGATACGCAGTATTTT. Translated: CASSQVGGRAKDTQYF.

The chain employs TRBV20-1 and TRBJ1-5, with 7 bases lining up with TRBD1. The CDR3 sequence is 14 residues long. V lost 4 bases to trimming and J lost 1 base; unmatched junction nucleotides: 4. From germline, CDR1 is DFQATT and CDR2 SNEGSKA (reference sequence). CDR3 region: CSATSRGSNQPQHF. In nucleotides, the CDR3 is TGCAGTGCTACATCCAGGGGGAGCAATCAGCCCCAGCATTTT.

This clonotype was found many times. The rearrangement joins TRBV20-1 to TRBJ2-1; 14 bases line up with TRBD2. The CDR3 spans 14 residues. The junction had 8 bases not matched to a gene; V was cut back by 4 bases and J by 12 bases. CDR1 DFQATT and CDR2 SNEGSKA come from the germline V gene (reference sequence). The CDR3 reads CSAKDPGLAGGQFF. The CDR3 region has the DNA TGCAGTGCTAAAGATCCCGGACTAGCGGGGGGGCAGTTCTTC.

Comment on this clonotype: A much larger clone sits a single nucleotide away, making a read error possible. The chain recombines TRBV28 with TRBJ2-7; 10 positions agree with TRBD1. Trimming removed 5 bases from V and 6 bases from J; junction bases left unmatched: 10. Germline V lookup: CDR1 MDHEN, CDR2 SYDVKM. The CDR3 sequence is 15 residues long. The DNA for the CDR3 is TGTGCCAGCAGTCCACCGACAGGGGGCGGATGCGAGCAGTACTTC. It codes for CASSPPTGGGCEQYF.

This clonotype was recorded once. Here the CDR3 DNA reads TGCAGTGCTAGTAACACCCCCCACGAGCAGTACTTC. This translates into CSASNTPHEQYF. The rearrangement joins TRBV20-1 to TRBJ2-7; D uncertain. V lost 3 bases and J lost 5, with 11 bases in between. Per the germline V gene, CDR1 is DFQATT and CDR2 is SNEGSKA (reference sequence). There are 12 residues in the CDR3.

This chain connects TRBV6-4 to TRBJ2-2, with D possibly being TRBD1 (6 bases). This CDR3 has 14 amino acids. V lost 2 bases, J lost 6 bases, and 10 bases lay in between. Germline-derived CDR1 and CDR2 are MRHNA and SNTAGT. CDR3 residues: CASSDTGHAGELFF. In nucleotides, the CDR3 is TGTGCCAGCAGTGACACAGGGCACGCCGGGGAGCTGTTTTTT.

This clonotype has a count of ten or more. The chain joins TRBV6-5 to TRBJ1-1; D gene uncertain. V was clipped by 1 base and J by 0 bases, with 3 bases between them. The germline V gene has CDR1 MNHEY and CDR2 SVGAGI. This CDR3 is 13 amino acids long. CDR3 nucleotide sequence: TGTGCCAGCAGTTACTTCTTGAACACTGAAGCTTTCTTT. Its protein is CASSYFLNTEAFF.

This clonotype was seen repeatedly, ten times or more. V and J are TRBV30 and TRBJ2-5; D could derive from TRBD1 or TRBD2 (5 bases each). CDR1 and CDR2 (germline): GTSNPN, SVGIG (reference sequence). CDR3 length: 13 residues. Trimming took off 4 bases at V and 5 bases at J, with 14 bases between the two ends. CDR3 residues: CAWTGRWGETQYF. CDR3 nucleotides: TGTGCCTGGACCGGACGGTGGGGGGAGACCCAGTACTTC.

This clonotype was found many times. J is TRBJ1-4 and V is TRBV2; D is unclear. This CDR3 is built from 16 residues. Germline V gives CDR1 SNHLY, CDR2 FYNNEI. Trimming shortened V by 8 bases and J by 0 bases, and 16 bases separated the two germline ends. CDR3 DNA: TGTGCCAGCGCGCTCCTGCCGTTATCAACTAATGAAAAACTGTTTTTT. Translation gives CASALLPLSTNEKLFF.

The chain recombines TRBV27 with TRBJ2-7, with D tentatively TRBD1 or TRBD2 (5 bases each). Germline CDR1 and CDR2: MNHEY and SMNVEV (reference sequence). The ends were cut back, 1 base at V and 0 bases at J, with 10 bases in the middle. This CDR3 spans 15 amino acids. The DNA of the CDR3 is TGTGCCAGCAGTTTATTCGGGGCAAACTCCTACGAGCAGTACTTC. This codes for CASSLFGANSYEQYF.